This T cell receptor (beta chain) was profiled in a study of blood T cell repertoires in COVID-19. Study-level background: T cells, B-cell-depleted T cells, or PBMCs supplied cDNA or gDNA.

Study processing details: The assay estimated nucleated cells by amplifying reference gene primers. Data came from immunoSEQ multiplex PCR; TCRdb stores just in-frame clones and leaves some out. V, J and clone size reflect that table, while D and trimming were determined from the DNA. The data show tens of thousands of clones, with 88% seen just once and more than 2% held by the top ten. The germline gives CDR1 LNHDA, CDR2 SQIVND (reference sequence). Trimming removed 3 bases from V and 3 bases from J; junction bases left unmatched: 4. The CDR3 runs to 15 residues. Source material: peripheral blood. The sequence was obtained from a human donor in a cohort sampled during active COVID-19. The chain combines TRBV19 with TRBJ1-1; the match to TRBD1 covers 10 bases. In DNA, the CDR3 is TGTGCCAGTAGTATGACAGGGGGCAGGGACACTGAAGCTTTCTTT. Its translation: CASSMTGGRDTEAFF.